Presented here are 21 T cell receptor beta chains from one specimen sequenced in a study of metastatic and nonmetastatic thyroid tumors. Every patient was untreated before thyroid surgery. TCRdb reprocessed the PCR reads via MiXCR. Of 30,000 to 40,000 clones in the sample, about a sixth were seen once. Material: blood. The receptor set was obtained from a female donor with papillary thyroid cancer or a benign thyroid nodule (not recorded which). Some clones in this sample may be carry-over from other donors' samples.

In this sample, this clone turned up many times. The rearrangement links TRBV9 to TRBJ2-5; 9 nucleotides match TRBD2. The CDR3 is 15 residues long. Per the germline V gene, CDR1 is SGDLS and CDR2 is YYNGEE. V lost 3 bases and J lost 4; bases outside the gene matches: 7. The CDR3 loop is CASSGGAGGGETQYF. CDR3 DNA: TGTGCCAGCAGCGGAGGAGCGGGAGGCGGAGAGACCCAGTACTTC.

This chain connects TRBV11-2 to TRBJ2-7, with 10 positions matching TRBD2. Germline V CDR1 and CDR2: SGHAT, FQNNGV. The CDR3 has 16 residues. V lost 5 bases, J lost 0 bases, and 7 bases stayed unmatched. The CDR3 loop reads CASSTTSGGASYEQYF. DNA of the CDR3: TGTGCCAGCAGCACTACCAGCGGGGGGGCCTCCTACGAGCAGTACTTC.

There are many counts of this clone. The chain combines TRBV20-1 with TRBJ1-5, with no clear D. Trimming left V 3 bases short and J 9 bases short, with 15 bases between. Germline assignment: CDR1 DFQATT and CDR2 SNEGSKA (reference sequence). There are 13 residues in the CDR3. The CDR3 here is CSARVSGDGPQHF. As DNA, the CDR3 is TGCAGTGCTAGGGTGTCAGGTGATGGGCCCCAGCATTTT.

This clone was found many times. The rearrangement uses TRBV11-3 and TRBJ2-7; 7 positions match TRBD1. V lost 0 bases, J lost 4 bases, and 6 bases stayed unmatched. Germline V gene data show CDR1 as SGHNT and CDR2 as YENEEA. The CDR3 contains 15 residues. CDR3 sequence (DNA): TGTGCCAGCAGCTTAGAAAAGGACAGGCGGTACGAGCAGTACTTC. Amino acids: CASSLEKDRRYEQYF.

The chain joins TRBV20-1 to TRBJ1-1, with D hard to call. The germline V and J ends were trimmed by 0 bases and 0 bases, with 5 bases remaining between them. Germline loops: CDR1 DFQATT, CDR2 SNEGSKA (reference sequence). The CDR3 extends over 13 amino acids. The CDR3 protein is CSARDAVNTEAFF. The CDR3 DNA reads as TGCAGTGCTAGAGATGCAGTGAACACTGAAGCTTTCTTT.

Within the sample, this clone is medium-sized. This rearrangement joins TRBV5-1 to TRBJ1-1, with D maybe TRBD1 (5 bases). V was clipped by 0 bases and J by 8 bases, with 14 bases between them. This CDR3 contains 14 residues. Germline CDR1 and CDR2: SGHRS and YFSETQ. The CDR3 nucleotides are TGCGCCAGCAGCTTGGGTGGGGACGGCCGAGAAGCTTTCTTT. Amino acid sequence: CASSLGGDGREAFF.

This clone has just a few counts. The genes are TRBV6-2 or TRBV6-3 and TRBJ2-1; 7 nucleotides align to TRBD1. This CDR3 is 16 amino acids long. CDR1 and CDR2 from the germline V gene are MNHEY and SVGEGT. The V gene end was trimmed by 6 bases and the J gene end by 1 base; junction bases not matched to a gene: 9. The CDR3 sequence: CASSPPRQGSYNEQFF. DNA of the CDR3: TGTGCCAGCAGCCCCCCTCGACAGGGATCCTACAATGAGCAGTTCTTC.

As concerns this clone: One end of the junction is discordant with germline, which a read error may explain. The chain recombines TRBV18 with TRBJ2-7, with D unclear. CDR1 and CDR2 (germline): KGHSH, LQKENI. The CDR3 contains 14 residues. CDR3 sequence: CASSPDQLFNEQYF. The CDR3 DNA reads TGCGCCAGCTCACCGGATCAGTTATTCAACGAGCAGTACTTC.

This clone was found once. The chain joins TRBV11-2 to TRBJ2-7; perhaps TRBD2 as D (5 bases). V shed 1 base and J shed 4 bases, with 17 bases lying between them. CDR1 and CDR2 from the germline V gene are SGHAT and FQNNGV. CDR3 length: 16 amino acids. The CDR3 DNA is TGTGCCAGCAGCTTAGTATTCTCTTACGGGAATTACGAGCAGTACTTC. Its protein product is CASSLVFSYGNYEQYF.

This clone was recorded many times. This chain uses TRBV30 with TRBJ2-3; D remains ambiguous. Germline assignment: CDR1 GTSNPN and CDR2 SVGIG (reference sequence). This CDR3 comprises 18 residues. Trimming removed 0 bases from V and 2 bases from J, with 21 bases in between. In DNA, the CDR3 is TGTGCCTGGAGTGTCTTAGGCGGATTAAACCCTTTCACAGATACGCAGTATTTT. Residues: CAWSVLGGLNPFTDTQYF.

This clone was found many times. The V call is TRBV6-2 or TRBV6-3, the J call TRBJ2-2; D not certain. From germline, CDR1 is MNHEY and CDR2 SVGEGT. The CDR3 length is 13 residues. V lost 5 bases and J 5 bases, leaving 9 bases between the germline ends. The CDR3 protein is CASSNDLTGELFF. The CDR3, as DNA: TGTGCCAGCAGTAACGACCTTACCGGGGAGCTGTTTTTT.

This clone is a singleton in its sample. The rearrangement joins TRBV2 to TRBJ1-2, with D tentatively TRBD1 (6 bases). Germline CDR1 is SNHLY and CDR2 is FYNNEI. Trimming took off 6 bases at V and 6 bases at J, with 23 bases between the two ends. The CDR3 has 16 residues. This chain's CDR3 is CASRRYRASEGDGYTF. As DNA, the CDR3 is TGTGCCAGCAGACGGTACAGGGCTTCGGAAGGGGATGGCTACACCTTC.

The V gene is TRBV5-1, the J gene TRBJ2-1; 11 bases match TRBD2. This CDR3 has 16 amino acids. CDR1 is SGHRS and CDR2 is YFSETQ in the germline V gene. V was pared by 3 bases and J by 4 bases, with 6 bases of the junction left unmatched. CDR3 DNA: TGCGCCAGCAGCTCGCACGGGACTAGCGGATACAATGAGCAGTTCTTC. Protein: CASSSHGTSGYNEQFF.

This clone was detected ten times or more. A clone one base away is much larger, so this may be a read error. The same CDR3 is also encoded by other DNA sequences in this sample. This chain connects TRBV10-3 to TRBJ2-1; no clear D. V was trimmed by 4 bases and J by 7 bases, leaving 8 bases between them. Germline lookup yields CDR1 ENHRY and CDR2 SYGVKD. The CDR3 runs to 12 residues. CDR3 DNA sequence: TGTGCCATCAGTGGACTCTATAATGAGCAGTTCTTC. Protein sequence: CAISGLYNEQFF.

V is TRBV14 and J is TRBJ1-5, with TRBD1 matching 7 bases. Trimming at V came to 0 bases and at J to 7 bases, leaving 9 bases not matched to a gene. The germline V gene has CDR1 SGHDN and CDR2 FVKESK. The CDR3 extends over 16 amino acids. This CDR3 is CASSQELDRRQQPQHF. In nucleotides, the CDR3 is TGTGCCAGCAGCCAAGAGCTGGACAGGCGGCAACAGCCCCAGCATTTT.

The sample holds a few counts of this clone. V usage is TRBV6-1 and J usage is TRBJ2-2; D may correspond to TRBD1 or TRBD2 (6 bases each). CDR1 is MNHNS and CDR2 is SASEGT in the germline V gene. This CDR3 region has 13 residues. V was pared by 8 bases and J by 1 base, with 8 bases between. CDR3 DNA sequence: TGTGCCAGCCGGGGGCTGAACACCGGGGAGCTGTTTTTT. It encodes CASRGLNTGELFF.

This clone was observed a few times. This rearrangement joins TRBV12-3 or TRBV12-4 to TRBJ2-7; D is ambiguous. With 6 bases removed from V and 5 bases from J, the gap between germline ends came to 14 bases. This CDR3 is built from 13 residues. CDR3 residues: CASSTRHGHEQYF. The CDR3, as DNA: TGTGCCAGCAGCACGAGACATGGCCACGAGCAGTACTTC.

The chain combines TRBV6-1 with TRBJ2-7, with 13 nucleotides matching TRBD2. V lost 5 bases and J lost 4; bases outside the gene matches: 5. The V gene's germline CDR1 is MNHNS and CDR2 SASEGT. The CDR3 sequence is 15 residues long. The CDR3 region is CASSQGTSGNYEQYF. The CDR3 nucleotides are TGTGCCAGCAGTCAAGGGACTAGCGGGAATTACGAGCAGTACTTC.

This clone was observed at least ten times. This sequence may be a read error, since a much larger clone differs from it by one base. The chain joins TRBV12-3 or TRBV12-4 to TRBJ2-1; 9 bases fit TRBD1. CDR3 size: 17 residues. V lost 5 bases, J lost 4 bases, and 12 bases stayed unmatched. This CDR3 reads CASSHNPGQGAYNEQFF. In DNA, the CDR3 is TGTGCCAGCAGTCACAATCCGGGACAGGGTGCTTACAATGAGCAGTTCTTC.

The chain recombines TRBV27 with TRBJ1-5, with D perhaps TRBD1 (6 bases). Trimming stripped 6 bases from V and 2 bases from J, with 14 bases between. Looked up from germline, CDR1 is MNHEY and CDR2 is SMNVEV (reference sequence). This CDR3 has 15 amino acids. The CDR3 sequence is CASRGSGAGNQPQHF. CDR3 DNA: TGTGCCAGCAGAGGCTCAGGGGCGGGCAATCAGCCCCAGCATTTT.

The sample holds a few counts of this clone. At one end the junction does not follow the germline gene, possibly because of a read error. J is TRBJ1-4 and V is TRBV2; D unclear. Germline-derived CDR1 and CDR2 are SNHLY and FYNNEI. This CDR3 is 15 amino acids long. The CDR3 coding sequence is TGTGCTAGCAGTGTTGGGAAGGCGGGAGGTGAAAAACTGTTTTTT. It codes for CASSVGKAGGEKLFF.